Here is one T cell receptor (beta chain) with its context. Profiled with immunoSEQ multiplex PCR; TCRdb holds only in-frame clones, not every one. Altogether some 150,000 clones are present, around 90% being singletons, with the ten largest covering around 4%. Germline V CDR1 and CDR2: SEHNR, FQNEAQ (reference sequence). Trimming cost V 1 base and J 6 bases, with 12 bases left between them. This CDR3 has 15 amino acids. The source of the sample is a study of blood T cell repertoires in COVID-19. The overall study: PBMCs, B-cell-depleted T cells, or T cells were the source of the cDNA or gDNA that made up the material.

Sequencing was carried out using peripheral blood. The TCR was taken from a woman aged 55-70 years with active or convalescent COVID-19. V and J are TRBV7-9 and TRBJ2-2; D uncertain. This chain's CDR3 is CASSLDRFEAGELFF. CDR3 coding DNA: TGTGCCAGCAGCTTAGATAGGTTTGAGGCCGGGGAGCTGTTTTTT.